The next 22 T cell receptor beta chains were all read from a single sample in a study of blood T cell repertoires in COVID-19. Sequencing used immunoSEQ multiplex PCR; TCRdb keeps in-frame clones, though not all of them. The profile covers 59,000 or so clones, with roughly 88% appearing a single time and approximately 1.6% taken by the ten largest. Input material: peripheral blood. The origin of the receptors is a human donor in a cohort sampled during active COVID-19.

The gene calls are TRBV6-2 or TRBV6-3 and TRBJ2-5; 9 bases agree with TRBD1. The ends lost 3 bases at V and 5 bases at J; junction bases unmatched: 13. Germline lookup yields CDR1 MNHEY and CDR2 SVGEGT. The CDR3 consists of 17 residues. The CDR3 DNA sequence: TGTGCCAGCAGTTATCACCTGGGACAGGGTGATTGGGAGACCCAGTACTTC. The encoded protein is CASSYHLGQGDWETQYF.

The genes are TRBV19 and TRBJ2-4; 13 nucleotides agree with TRBD2. From germline, CDR1 is LNHDA and CDR2 SQIVND (reference sequence). V gave up 5 bases and J gave up 13 bases; unmatched junction bases: 8. The CDR3 sequence is 14 residues long. The CDR3 protein is CASSLSGLAGLQYF. CDR3 coding DNA: TGTGCCAGTAGTCTATCGGGACTAGCGGGACTGCAGTACTTC.

This chain links TRBV28 with TRBJ1-6, with a tentative D call TRBD1 (6 bases). V was shortened by 7 bases and J by 9 bases, with 28 bases between the two germline ends. This CDR3 has 18 residues. Germline CDR1 is MDHEN and CDR2 is SYDVKM. The CDR3 reads CASNRQGQISPVASPLHF. The CDR3 region has the DNA TGTGCCAGCAATCGCCAGGGACAAATTTCCCCCGTTGCTTCACCCCTCCACTTT.

The V call is TRBV2, the J call TRBJ2-5; possibly TRBD1 for D (5 bases). CDR1 SNHLY and CDR2 FYNNEI come from the germline V gene. The CDR3 extends over 14 amino acids. Deletions cut 6 bases from V and 5 bases from J, with 16 bases between. In nucleotides, the CDR3 is TGTGCCAGCAGATCTACAGGTATAGGGGAGACCCAGTACTTC. It specifies CASRSTGIGETQYF.

The chain joins TRBV14 to TRBJ2-3; perhaps TRBD2 as D (6 bases). The CDR3 has 15 residues. Deletions cut 4 bases from V and 1 base from J, with 12 bases between. In germline, CDR1 is SGHDN, CDR2 FVKESK. CDR3 region: CASSPPGVGTDTQYF. CDR3 nucleotides: TGTGCCAGCAGCCCCCCGGGAGTGGGCACAGATACGCAGTATTTT.

The chain uses TRBV10-2 and TRBJ2-7; 8 bases are shared with TRBD1. J lost 4 bases, V lost 0 bases, and 5 bases had no gene match. This CDR3 comprises 15 residues. Germline CDR1 and CDR2: WSHSY and SAAADI. The DNA for the CDR3 is TGCGCCAGCAGTGAGTCATCAGGGGGCAGGTACGAGCAGTACTTC. Amino acids: CASSESSGGRYEQYF.

V usage is TRBV5-6 and J usage is TRBJ2-5; 8 bases match TRBD1. Germline loops: CDR1 SGHDT, CDR2 YYEEEE. This CDR3 is 13 amino acids long. V dropped 5 bases and J dropped 2; count of bases not matched to a gene: 2. The CDR3 region has the DNA TGTGCCAGCAGTAGGACAGGGCAAGAGACCCAGTACTTC. Amino acid sequence: CASSRTGQETQYF.

The CDR3 loop is CASSHVGASTDTQYF. CDR3 DNA sequence: TGCGCCAGCAGCCACGTGGGAGCTAGCACAGATACGCAGTATTTT. The genes are TRBV4-3 and TRBJ2-3; tentatively, D is TRBD2 (5 bases). This CDR3 is built from 15 residues. Germline CDR1 and CDR2: LGHNA and YSLEER. Trimming cost V 3 bases and J 0 bases, with 10 bases left between them.

The genes are TRBV5-1 and TRBJ1-4, with D unclear. In germline, CDR1 is SGHRS, CDR2 YFSETQ. V was clipped by 3 bases and J by 4 bases, with 13 bases between them. This CDR3 is 15 amino acids long. The CDR3 nucleotides read TGCGCCAGCAGCTCGGGGAGTGTCCTTAATGAAAAACTGTTTTTT. Protein product: CASSSGSVLNEKLFF.

The rearrangement links TRBV9 to TRBJ2-5; 10 nucleotides match TRBD2. J lost 5 bases, V lost 4 bases, and 5 bases had no gene match. CDR1 and CDR2 from the germline V gene are SGDLS and YYNGEE. The length of the CDR3 is 14 residues. CDR3 nucleotide sequence: TGTGCCAGCAGCACACTAGCGGGAAGGGAGACCCAGTACTTC. Protein: CASSTLAGRETQYF.

This chain connects TRBV1 to TRBJ2-7; the DNA was not used to check the table's D call, TRBD2. TRBV1 is shown as a pseudogene. There are 16 residues in the CDR3. For the CDR3, the DNA is TGCACCAGCAGCCTAAGAAGACTAGCGGGAGACTACGAGCAGTACTTC. Protein sequence: CTSSLRRLAGDYEQYF.

The V gene is TRBV4-3, the J gene TRBJ2-1; D gene unclear. The CDR3 length is 15 residues. The germline V gene encodes CDR1 LGHNA and CDR2 YSLEER. V lost 0 bases to trimming and J lost 3 bases, with 9 bases between them. This CDR3 is CASSQDWSNYNEQFF. The CDR3 DNA sequence: TGCGCCAGCAGCCAAGATTGGTCTAACTACAATGAGCAGTTCTTC.

The J gene is TRBJ2-7, the V gene TRBV5-1; D is perhaps TRBD1 (6 bases). Germline loops: CDR1 SGHRS, CDR2 YFSETQ. Trimming stripped 4 bases from V and 3 bases from J, with 14 bases between. The CDR3 runs to 14 residues. In nucleotides, the CDR3 is TGCGCCAGCAGCCCTGGACAGACCCTCTACGAGCAGTACTTC. It is translated as CASSPGQTLYEQYF.

The CDR3 DNA reads TGTGCCAGTAGTATTGGAGGGCGGCCCCAGCATTTT. Translation gives CASSIGGRPQHF. J is TRBJ1-5 and V is TRBV19; no reliable D call. Germline loops: CDR1 LNHDA, CDR2 SQIVND (reference sequence). The CDR3 loop spans 12 amino acids. V was cut by 3 bases and J by 9 bases, with 9 bases left in between. The full variable domain, in which reference TRBV19 and TRBJ1-5 provide the parts outside the CDR3, is DGGITQSPKYLFRKEGQNVTLSCEQNLNHDAMYWYRQDPGQGLRLIYYSQIVNDFQKGDIAEGYSVSREKKESFPLTVTSAQKNPTAFYLCASSIGGRPQHFGDGTRLSIL.

The CDR3 loop reads CASSSRDRGDQEQYF. The CDR3 DNA follows: TGTGCCAGCAGCTCCCGGGACAGGGGGGATCAGGAGCAGTACTTC. The genes are TRBV3-1 (or the pseudogene TRBV3-2) and TRBJ2-7; 11 positions agree with TRBD1. Germline V gene lookup returns CDR1 LGHDT and CDR2 YNNKEL (reference sequence). After removal of 5 bases from V and 7 bases from J, the junction contained 10 bases not matched to a gene. The CDR3 extends over 15 amino acids.

The genes are TRBV29-1 and TRBJ1-2, with D maybe TRBD1 (5 bases). V was clipped by 3 bases and J by 4 bases, with 12 bases between them. The CDR3 covers 13 residues. From germline, CDR1 is SQVTM and CDR2 ANQGSEA. This CDR3 is CSVESRAVYGYTF. CDR3 sequence (DNA): TGCAGCGTTGAGAGCAGGGCCGTCTATGGCTACACCTTC. The full variable domain, in which reference TRBV29-1 and TRBJ1-2 provide the parts outside the CDR3, is SAVISQKPSRDICQRGTSLTIQCQVDSQVTMMFWYRQQPGQSLTLIATANQGSEATYESGFVIDKFPISRPNLTFSTLTVSNMSPEDSSIYLCSVESRAVYGYTFGSGTRLTVV.

The chain uses TRBV11-1 and TRBJ2-3, with 8 bases identical to TRBD2. Trimming cost V 5 bases and J 6 bases; bases outside gene matches: 7. Looked up from germline, CDR1 is SGHAT and CDR2 is FQDESV (reference sequence). The CDR3 has 14 residues. The CDR3 region has the DNA TGTGCCAGCAGCCTCCAGCGGGAGTCTGATACGCAGTATTTT. Protein sequence: CASSLQRESDTQYF.

V gene TRBV25-1 combines with J gene TRBJ1-4; D is unclear. This CDR3 contains 15 residues. Trimming removed 1 base at V and 4 bases at J, with 10 bases between. The germline V gene has CDR1 MGHDK and CDR2 SYGVNS. The CDR3 sequence is CASSESKVFNEKLFF. CDR3 nucleotide sequence: TGTGCCAGCAGTGAATCTAAAGTCTTTAATGAAAAACTGTTTTTT.

This chain links TRBV11-2 with TRBJ1-1; D uncertain. The CDR3 is made up of 13 amino acids. Germline CDR1 is SGHAT and CDR2 is FQNNGV. With 10 bases removed from V and 1 base from J, the gap between germline ends came to 13 bases. The CDR3 coding sequence is TGTGCCACAGGCGTGGCATCGAACACTGAAGCTTTCTTT. It is translated as CATGVASNTEAFF.

The V gene is TRBV19, the J gene TRBJ2-1, with D hard to call. Germline V gene lookup returns CDR1 LNHDA and CDR2 SQIVND (reference sequence). This CDR3 is 14 amino acids long. Trimming stripped 8 bases from V and 1 base from J, with 12 bases between. The CDR3 DNA follows: TGTGCCAGTGACCTTGGCGGTTCCTACAATGAGCAGTTCTTC. Protein: CASDLGGSYNEQFF.

The chain couples TRBV19 to TRBJ2-7, with 12 bases aligning to TRBD2. CDR3 size: 17 residues. CDR1 LNHDA and CDR2 SQIVND come from the germline V gene (reference sequence). V trimming: 4 bases; J trimming: 1 base; junction bases outside the gene matches: 8. This CDR3 reads CASSTPTSGSLSYEQYF. The CDR3 coding sequence is TGTGCCAGTAGTACCCCGACTAGCGGGAGCCTTTCCTACGAGCAGTACTTC. The full variable domain, rest sourced from reference TRBV19 and TRBJ2-7, is DGGITQSPKYLFRKEGQNVTLSCEQNLNHDAMYWYRQDPGQGLRLIYYSQIVNDFQKGDIAEGYSVSREKKESFPLTVTSAQKNPTAFYLCASSTPTSGSLSYEQYFGPGTRLTVT.

The chain joins TRBV19 to TRBJ2-7, with a possible D match to TRBD1 (5 bases). The CDR3 is made up of 16 amino acids. Germline values: CDR1 LNHDA, CDR2 SQIVND (reference sequence). V lost 6 bases and J 3 bases, leaving 21 bases between the germline ends. This CDR3 is CASRGQSEDNYYEQYF. The CDR3 bases are TGTGCCAGTAGAGGCCAATCAGAGGACAACTACTACGAGCAGTACTTC. Combining the CDR3 with reference TRBV19 and TRBJ2-7 gives the whole variable domain DGGITQSPKYLFRKEGQNVTLSCEQNLNHDAMYWYRQDPGQGLRLIYYSQIVNDFQKGDIAEGYSVSREKKESFPLTVTSAQKNPTAFYLCASRGQSEDNYYEQYFGPGTRLTVT.